The present T cell receptor (beta chain) was sequenced within a study of T cells of healthy individuals. TCRdb itself ran the 5' RACE reads through MiXCR, one entry per CDR3 protein. The sample lists under 70,000 distinct CDR3 sequences; roughly 15% were seen once. This sequence originates from a human donor in good health.

In DNA, the CDR3 is TGTGCCAGCAGTTTTAGTGGGACCGGGGAGCTGTTTTTT. Its protein product is CASSFSGTGELFF. The chain links TRBV7-3 to TRBJ2-2, with D unresolved. The CDR3 runs 13 residues. CDR1 is SGHTA, CDR2 FQGTGA, per germline. The V end was cut by 6 bases, the J end by 5 bases, with 10 bases between.